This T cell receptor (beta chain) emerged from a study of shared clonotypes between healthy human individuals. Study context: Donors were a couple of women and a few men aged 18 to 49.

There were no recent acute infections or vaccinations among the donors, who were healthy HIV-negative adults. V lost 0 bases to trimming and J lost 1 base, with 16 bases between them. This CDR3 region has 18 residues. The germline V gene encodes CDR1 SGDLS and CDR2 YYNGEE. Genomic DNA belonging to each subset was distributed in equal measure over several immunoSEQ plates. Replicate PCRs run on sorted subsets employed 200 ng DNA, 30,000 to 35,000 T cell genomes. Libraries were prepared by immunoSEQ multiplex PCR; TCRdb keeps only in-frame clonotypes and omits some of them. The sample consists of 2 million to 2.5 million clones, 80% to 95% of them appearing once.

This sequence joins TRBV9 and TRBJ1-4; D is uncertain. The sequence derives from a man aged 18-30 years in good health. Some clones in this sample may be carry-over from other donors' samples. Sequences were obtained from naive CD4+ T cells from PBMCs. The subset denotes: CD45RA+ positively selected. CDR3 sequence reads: CASSVGWFGEETNEKLFF. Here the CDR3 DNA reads TGTGCCAGCAGCGTAGGGTGGTTCGGGGAGGAAACTAATGAAAAACTGTTTTTT.